This TCR beta chain was obtained from a study of CD8 T cells in ankylosing spondylitis. General study findings and limits: Past research had described some motif variants in reactive arthritis synovial fluid and blood. Peripheral blood samples showed relatively rare disease-linked clones, and these clones were CD8+. There was reportedly significant enrichment of clones that were disease-linked in matched ankylosing spondylitis synovial fluid. Made up of eight highly homologous variants, a TCR beta motif appeared characteristic of ankylosing spondylitis blood.

The table lists this clonotype with many counts. What it binds is not known. V was clipped by 4 bases and J by 4 bases, with 11 bases between them. The germline gives CDR1 SQVTM, CDR2 ANQGSEA. The CDR3 spans 13 residues. MiXCR, run by TCRdb on the 5' RACE reads, gives a single entry per CDR3 protein. The table includes a few hundred thousand distinct CDR3 sequences, approximately 20% detected once. The sample consisted of blood, either unsorted or a sorted T cell fraction (not recorded which). V usage is TRBV29-1 and J usage is TRBJ2-1; tentatively, D is TRBD2 (5 bases). The TCR originated in a male donor with ankylosing spondylitis or in good health (not recorded which). The CDR3 sequence is CSVVGGSYNEQFF. CDR3 sequence (DNA): TGCAGCGTTGTAGGCGGGTCTTACAATGAGCAGTTCTTC.